One sample yielded the 16 T cell receptor beta chains listed below, sequenced in a study of siplizumab effects on memory and regulatory T cells. Data came from immunoSEQ multiplex PCR; TCRdb stores just in-frame clones and leaves some out. The sample has 85,000 to 95,000 clones, about 93% seen once. The sample consisted of non-Treg CD4+ T cells sorted from blood. These receptors came from a human donor in good health.

V is TRBV13 and J is TRBJ2-3; D is unresolved. Deletions cut 0 bases from V and 0 bases from J, with 10 bases between. Germline loops: CDR1 PRHDT, CDR2 FYEKMQ (reference sequence). The CDR3 length is 16 residues. CDR3 sequence (DNA): TGTGCCAGCAGCTTAGGCATCCCCATTAGCACAGATACGCAGTATTTT. The encoded protein is CASSLGIPISTDTQYF.

This chain links TRBV7-3 with TRBJ2-1; 7 nucleotides match TRBD2. V lost 2 bases and J lost 5; bases outside the gene matches: 9. The CDR3 consists of 16 residues. The germline CDR1 and CDR2 sequences are SGHTA and FQGTGA. The CDR3 DNA follows: TGTGCCAGCAGCTTAGGAGGGAGCGGGGCAAACAATGAGCAGTTCTTC. It specifies CASSLGGSGANNEQFF. Looking up the rest from reference TRBV7-3 and TRBJ2-1 gives the full variable domain: GAGVSQTPSNKVTEKGKYVELRCDPISGHTALYWYRQSLGQGPEFLIYFQGTGAADDSGLPNDRFFAVRPEGSVSTLKIQRTERGDSAVYLCASSLGGSGANNEQFFGPGTRLTVL.

The chain recombines TRBV7-3 with TRBJ1-4; 7 nucleotides agree with TRBD1. This CDR3 spans 15 amino acids. V lost 4 bases and J lost 7; bases outside the gene matches: 9. Germline V gene data show CDR1 as SGHTA and CDR2 as FQGTGA. This CDR3 reads CASSSRPGQREKLFF. The CDR3 DNA reads as TGTGCCAGCAGCTCCCGCCCGGGACAGCGTGAAAAACTGTTTTTT.

This clone was detected only once. The rearrangement links TRBV9 to TRBJ2-5, with a tentative D call TRBD1 (5 bases). Germline V gene sequence: CDR1 SGDLS, CDR2 YYNGEE. The length of the CDR3 is 14 residues. V lost 0 bases to trimming and J lost 1 base, with 7 bases between them. CDR3 residues: CASSVGRAQETQYF. The DNA of the CDR3 is TGTGCCAGCAGCGTAGGCAGGGCCCAAGAGACCCAGTACTTC.

DNA for the CDR3: TGTGCCAGCTCACCACCTGTAAGCGGGGGAGGGGGCGAGCAGTACTTC. This translates into CASSPPVSGGGGEQYF. V usage is TRBV18 and J usage is TRBJ2-7, with 8 bases matching TRBD2. The ends lost 0 bases at V and 6 bases at J; junction bases unmatched: 10. Germline CDR1 KGHSH, CDR2 LQKENI. The CDR3 runs 16 residues.

The gene calls are TRBV28 and TRBJ1-2, with 7 bases matching TRBD1. This CDR3 comprises 13 residues. Germline assignment: CDR1 MDHEN and CDR2 SYDVKM. Trimming cost V 5 bases and J 4 bases; bases outside gene matches: 4. The CDR3 sequence is CASSLTGVYGYTF. The DNA of the CDR3 is TGTGCCAGCAGTCTAACAGGGGTCTATGGCTACACCTTC.

The gene calls are TRBV18 and TRBJ2-3; 10 positions match TRBD2. Germline V gene data show CDR1 as KGHSH and CDR2 as LQKENI. The CDR3 spans 16 residues. V dropped 2 bases and J dropped 5; count of bases not matched to a gene: 7. The CDR3 DNA is TGTGCCAGCTCACCATTAAGCGGGAGGGCCTTAGATACGCAGTATTTT. This translates into CASSPLSGRALDTQYF.

The count of this clone is one. This sequence joins TRBV5-1 and TRBJ2-7; D possibly matches TRBD1 or TRBD2 (6 bases each). Germline CDR1 and CDR2: SGHRS and YFSETQ. Trimming shortened V by 0 bases and J by 2 bases, and 15 bases separated the two germline ends. This CDR3 has 16 residues. The CDR3 here is CASSLGPGGDPYEQYF. The CDR3 DNA reads TGCGCCAGCAGCTTGGGACCCGGGGGCGACCCCTACGAGCAGTACTTC.

This clone was observed a single time. V usage is TRBV27 and J usage is TRBJ2-6; D unclear. The germline CDR1 and CDR2 sequences are MNHEY and SMNVEV (reference sequence). The CDR3 contains 14 residues. Trimming pared 7 bases from V and 4 bases from J, leaving 11 bases between. The CDR3 protein is CASTPFGGANVLTF. The CDR3 region has the DNA TGTGCCAGCACTCCTTTTGGAGGGGCCAACGTCCTGACTTTC.

The chain recombines TRBV5-8 with TRBJ1-5; the match to TRBD1 covers 8 bases. Losses at the gene ends were 4 bases for V and 2 bases for J; bases not matched to a gene: 5. This CDR3 spans 15 amino acids. CDR1 and CDR2 (germline): SGHTS, YDEGEE. Written as DNA, the CDR3 is TGTGCCAGCAGCCGACAGGGGATTGGCAATCAGCCCCAGCATTTT. Its protein product is CASSRQGIGNQPQHF.

This chain links TRBV15 with TRBJ1-3; a weak D match, TRBD1 (5 bases). CDR3 length equals 18 residues. Trimming stripped 4 bases from V and 1 base from J, with 20 bases between. Germline V gene lookup returns CDR1 LNHNV and CDR2 YYDKDF (reference sequence). CDR3 protein: CATSKASLQVPSGNTIYF. In DNA, the CDR3 is TGTGCCACCAGCAAGGCTTCCTTACAGGTGCCGTCTGGAAACACCATATATTTT.

J is TRBJ2-5 and V is TRBV6-5, with 7 bases identical to TRBD1. The V and J ends lost 10 bases and 2 bases, in that order; junction bases with no gene match: 7. The CDR3 is 13 residues long. The V gene's germline CDR1 is MNHEY and CDR2 SVGAGI. DNA of the CDR3: TGTGCCATACGGCGGACAGGACAAGAGACCCAGTACTTC. Translated, it gives CAIRRTGQETQYF.

This clone was seen a handful of times. This chain uses TRBV7-9 with TRBJ2-1; no reliable D call. With 5 bases removed from V and 8 bases from J, the gap between germline ends came to 10 bases. There are 12 residues in the CDR3. Germline V gene sequence: CDR1 SEHNR, CDR2 FQNEAQ (reference sequence). The CDR3 DNA is TGTGCCAGCAGCCCCCTCTCGGATGAGCAGTTCTTC. Its translation is CASSPLSDEQFF.

The V gene is TRBV4-2, the J gene TRBJ1-2; no definite D call. CDR1 is LGHNA, CDR2 YNFKEQ, per germline. V shed 0 bases and J shed 0 bases, with 8 bases lying between them. This CDR3 is 15 amino acids long. The CDR3 spells CASSQESQTNYGYTF. CDR3 in DNA: TGTGCCAGCAGCCAAGAAAGCCAGACTAACTATGGCTACACCTTC.

This chain connects TRBV19 to TRBJ2-7; TRBD2 aligns across 13 bases. The CDR3 contains 15 residues. The V gene's germline CDR1 is LNHDA and CDR2 SQIVND (reference sequence). V was clipped by 4 bases and J by 6 bases; unmatched bases: 6. Here the CDR3 DNA reads TGTGCCAGTAGTACAACTAGCGGGGGGGCCTTCGAGCAGTACTTC. It is translated as CASSTTSGGAFEQYF.

V is TRBV9 and J is TRBJ1-2; D is perhaps TRBD1 (5 bases). The CDR3 runs 14 residues. The V gene lost 3 bases and the J gene lost 7 bases, with 16 bases spanning the gap. In germline, CDR1 is SGDLS, CDR2 YYNGEE. The CDR3 DNA reads TGTGCCAGCAGCGCGGTGGGGGGTGGAGGTGGCTACACCTTC. It is translated as CASSAVGGGGGYTF.